The 7 T cell receptor beta chains reported below all come from one sample, sequenced in a study of cytomegalovirus exposure and HLA in healthy donors. Amplification used 60 Vbeta primers and 13 Jbeta primers. Libraries were prepared by immunoSEQ multiplex PCR; TCRdb keeps only in-frame clonotypes and omits some of them. The sample consists of over 200,000 clones, about 89% of them appearing once. The sample taken for sequencing was PBMCs. These receptors were obtained from a woman aged 18-30 years in good health and CMV-seronegative.

V usage is TRBV5-4 and J usage is TRBJ1-4; a weak D match, TRBD1 (6 bases). The CDR3 is made up of 13 amino acids. V was cut by 3 bases and J by 7 bases, with 10 bases left in between. Germline V CDR1 and CDR2: SGHNT, YYREEE (reference sequence). The CDR3 reads CASSSRGAEKLFF. The CDR3 nucleotides are TGTGCCAGCAGCTCCAGGGGCGCTGAAAAACTGTTTTTT.

The chain uses TRBV7-9 and TRBJ2-3; TRBD1 might be the D (6 bases). This CDR3 contains 15 residues. Trimming cost V 5 bases and J 3 bases, with 15 bases left between them. Germline lookup yields CDR1 SEHNR and CDR2 FQNEAQ (reference sequence). CDR3 sequence reads: CASSPLGARTDTQYF. In DNA, the CDR3 is TGTGCCAGCAGCCCCCTGGGGGCGCGGACAGATACGCAGTATTTT.

The rearrangement links TRBV28 to TRBJ2-7; TRBD1 matches at 8 bases. This CDR3 is built from 15 residues. Germline CDR1 is MDHEN and CDR2 is SYDVKM. J lost 3 bases, V lost 4 bases, and 8 bases had no gene match. CDR3 residues: CASSSRDRSLYEQYF. The CDR3 DNA sequence: TGTGCCAGCAGTTCCCGGGACAGGAGCCTCTACGAGCAGTACTTC.

This chain links TRBV6-6 with TRBJ1-2; perhaps TRBD1 as D (5 bases). CDR1 and CDR2 from the germline V gene are MNHNY and SVGAGI (reference sequence). The CDR3 totals 13 residues. V dropped 6 bases and J dropped 3 bases, with 11 bases sitting between them. The CDR3 here is CASSRESDYGYTF. Written as DNA, the CDR3 is TGTGCCAGCAGCAGGGAAAGCGACTATGGCTACACCTTC.

This sequence joins TRBV5-8 and TRBJ2-5, with a tentative D call TRBD1 (5 bases). Trimming took 4 bases from V and 7 from J, leaving 8 bases between them. The CDR3 is 11 amino acids. CDR1 is SGHTS, CDR2 YDEGEE, per germline. CDR3 loop: CASSRTGTQYF. CDR3 in DNA: TGTGCCAGCAGCCGCACAGGGACCCAGTACTTC.

This clone is a singleton in its sample. The rearrangement links TRBV5-6 to TRBJ1-3; possible D gene TRBD1, 6 bases. With 2 bases removed from V and 0 bases from J, the gap between germline ends came to 15 bases. The CDR3 contains 17 residues. Per the germline V gene, CDR1 is SGHDT and CDR2 is YYEEEE. The CDR3, as DNA: TGTGCCAGCAGCTTAATGACAGGTACCGTCTCTGGAAACACCATATATTTT. Its protein product is CASSLMTGTVSGNTIYF.

The chain links TRBV6-1 to TRBJ2-5; D is perhaps TRBD1 (6 bases). CDR3 length equals 17 residues. Germline V gene sequence: CDR1 MNHNS, CDR2 SASEGT. Trimming cost V 3 bases and J 2 bases, with 19 bases left between them. CDR3 loop: CASSDLGQPSRQETQYF. The CDR3 DNA sequence: TGTGCCAGCAGTGACCTTGGACAGCCTTCGCGGCAAGAGACCCAGTACTTC.